One and the same sample provided the 21 T cell receptor beta chains below, sequenced in a study of CD4 T cell repertoires in COVID-19. Sequencing was performed with immunoSEQ multiplex PCR; in TCRdb, only in-frame clones are kept and a portion is missing. The top ten hold roughly 0.6% of the sample, which has approximately 75,000 clones, about 83% seen once. This specimen was CD4+ T cells from peripheral blood, taken after recovery from COVID-19. Receptors were obtained from a human donor who had COVID-19.

Regarding this clone: An end of the junction differs from the germline gene, which may be a read error. The gene calls are TRBV15 and TRBJ2-2; D is perhaps TRBD2 (5 bases). The CDR3 length is 16 residues. The V gene's germline CDR1 is LNHNV and CDR2 YYDKDF (reference sequence). CDR3 protein: CATSREGYQTPGELFF. CDR3 DNA: TGTGCCACCAGCCGAGAGGGATACCAGACCCCCGGGGAGCTGTTTTTT.

This chain links TRBV7-7 with TRBJ2-1, with 7 nucleotides matching TRBD2. CDR1 is SSHAT, CDR2 FNYEAQ, per germline (reference sequence). V dropped 5 bases and J dropped 5; count of bases not matched to a gene: 9. The CDR3 totals 15 residues. The CDR3 spells CASSPTASGHNEQFF. The CDR3 coding sequence is TGTGCCAGCAGCCCCACTGCTAGCGGTCACAATGAGCAGTTCTTC.

V is TRBV4-2 and J is TRBJ2-7; TRBD2 might be the D (6 bases). The CDR3 runs to 17 residues. The germline V gene has CDR1 LGHNA and CDR2 YNFKEQ. The V and J ends lost 0 bases and 0 bases respectively, with 15 bases between them. The CDR3 spells CASSQEGGTASSYEQYF. DNA of the CDR3: TGTGCCAGCAGCCAAGAGGGCGGGACTGCGAGCTCCTACGAGCAGTACTTC.

The rearrangement joins TRBV7-3 to TRBJ1-2; D perhaps matches TRBD1 (5 bases). V lost 1 base, J lost 2 bases, and 8 bases lay in between. The CDR3 has 14 residues. Per germline, CDR1 SGHTA and CDR2 FQGTGA. In nucleotides, the CDR3 is TGTGCCAGCAGCTTAAGTCCAGGGAACTATGGCTACACCTTC. It encodes CASSLSPGNYGYTF. Based on the CDR3 plus reference TRBV7-3 and TRBJ1-2, the full variable domain is GAGVSQTPSNKVTEKGKYVELRCDPISGHTALYWYRQSLGQGPEFLIYFQGTGAADDSGLPNDRFFAVRPEGSVSTLKIQRTERGDSAVYLCASSLSPGNYGYTFGSGTRLTVV.

The chain uses TRBV4-2 and TRBJ2-3; TRBD2 matches 11 bases. Germline lookup yields CDR1 LGHNA and CDR2 YNFKEQ. This CDR3 has 16 residues. The V gene end was trimmed by 4 bases and the J gene end by 6 bases; junction bases not matched to a gene: 9. CDR3 loop: CASSLTSGSLKDTQYF. The CDR3 nucleotides are TGTGCCAGCAGCCTTACTAGCGGGAGTCTTAAGGATACGCAGTATTTT.

This chain links TRBV5-1 with TRBJ2-2; TRBD2 matches 8 bases. Germline V lookup: CDR1 SGHRS, CDR2 YFSETQ. CDR3 size: 16 residues. Unmatched junction bases numbered 6, after V lost 3 bases and J lost 2 bases. CDR3 region: CASSSGGGVNTGELFF. The CDR3 nucleotides read TGCGCCAGCAGCTCCGGGGGGGGCGTAAACACCGGGGAGCTGTTTTTT.

The chain combines TRBV7-2 with TRBJ2-3, with a weak D call TRBD1 (6 bases). This CDR3 has 15 amino acids. With 4 bases removed from V and 3 bases from J, the gap between germline ends came to 14 bases. Germline CDR1 SGHTA, CDR2 FQGNSA. The CDR3 DNA reads as TGTGCCAGCAGCTCTAATTTACAGGGAACAGATACGCAGTATTTT. Protein: CASSSNLQGTDTQYF.

The chain joins TRBV19 to TRBJ1-1; no firm D call. V was cut by 3 bases and J by 3 bases, with 8 bases left in between. Germline-derived CDR1 and CDR2 are LNHDA and SQIVND (reference sequence). The CDR3 length is 13 residues. This CDR3 is CASSIYGDTEAFF. In DNA form, the CDR3 reads TGTGCCAGTAGTATTTATGGGGACACTGAAGCTTTCTTT.

The genes are TRBV7-9 and TRBJ2-3; D ambiguous. V was pared by 5 bases and J by 2 bases, with 14 bases between. CDR3 length: 15 residues. Germline assignment: CDR1 SEHNR and CDR2 FQNEAQ (reference sequence). CDR3 in DNA: TGTGCCAGCAGCCTCCTTAGAGAGTACACAGATACGCAGTATTTT. The encoded protein is CASSLLREYTDTQYF.

The chain carries TRBV7-9 and TRBJ2-4; 7 positions agree with TRBD1. CDR3 size: 14 residues. Germline lookup yields CDR1 SEHNR and CDR2 FQNEAQ (reference sequence). V was clipped by 2 bases and J by 3 bases; unmatched bases: 1. This CDR3 is CASSLSGGKNIQYF. The CDR3 DNA reads as TGTGCCAGCAGCTTATCAGGGGGCAAAAACATTCAGTACTTC. The full variable domain, rest sourced from reference TRBV7-9 and TRBJ2-4, is DTGVSQNPRHKITKRGQNVTFRCDPISEHNRLYWYRQTLGQGPEFLTYFQNEAQLEKSRLLSDRFSAERPKGSFSTLEIQRTEQGDSAMYLCASSLSGGKNIQYFGAGTRLSVL.

This chain connects TRBV2 to TRBJ2-3, with D possibly being TRBD1 or TRBD2 (5 bases each). This CDR3 is built from 15 residues. The germline V gene encodes CDR1 SNHLY and CDR2 FYNNEI. Trimming removed 8 bases from V and 0 bases from J, with 15 bases in between. DNA of the CDR3: TGTGCCAGCTCCGACGTAGGGACGAGCACAGATACGCAGTATTTT. It specifies CASSDVGTSTDTQYF.

The chain uses TRBV3-1 (or the pseudogene TRBV3-2) and TRBJ2-3; D gene uncertain. This CDR3 is built from 13 residues. Per the germline V gene, CDR1 is LGHDT and CDR2 is YNNKEL (reference sequence). The V and J ends lost 8 bases and 2 bases respectively, with 11 bases between them. The DNA of the CDR3 is TGTGCCAGCGGCGGCGGATACACAGATACGCAGTATTTT. The encoded protein is CASGGGYTDTQYF.

V gene TRBV29-1 combines with J gene TRBJ1-2; D is unclear. CDR3 length equals 13 residues. V was pared by 5 bases and J by 2 bases, with 12 bases between. The germline V gene has CDR1 SQVTM and CDR2 ANQGSEA. Here the CDR3 reads CSVMSQENYGYTF. Written as DNA, the CDR3 is TGCAGCGTTATGTCCCAGGAGAACTATGGCTACACCTTC.

This clone was counted a few times. The V gene is TRBV19, the J gene TRBJ2-3; 10 nucleotides match TRBD1. V lost 7 bases, J lost 4 bases, and 5 bases stayed unmatched. There are 14 residues in the CDR3. Germline CDR1 is LNHDA and CDR2 is SQIVND (reference sequence). CDR3 residues: CASTDRGRSDTQYF. The CDR3 nucleotides are TGTGCCAGTACCGACAGGGGGCGCTCAGATACGCAGTATTTT.

The rearrangement uses TRBV18 and TRBJ2-3, with TRBD1 matching 7 bases. This CDR3 comprises 18 residues. Germline CDR1 reads KGHSH; CDR2 reads LQKENI. Germline trimming cut 0 bases from V and 0 bases from J; bases unmatched to any gene: 9. CDR3 loop: CASSPPTFGTDSTDTQYF. CDR3 in DNA: TGTGCCAGCTCACCACCTACCTTTGGGACAGATAGCACAGATACGCAGTATTTT.

V usage is TRBV30 and J usage is TRBJ1-1, with D possibly matching TRBD1 (5 bases). The germline CDR1 and CDR2 sequences are GTSNPN and SVGIG (reference sequence). The ends were cut back, 1 base at V and 4 bases at J, with 13 bases in the middle. The CDR3 totals 14 residues. CDR3 sequence (DNA): TGTGCCTGGAGTGCAGGGACCAGATTCACTGAAGCTTTCTTT. This gives the protein CAWSAGTRFTEAFF.

This clone has more than one count but fewer than ten. The chain joins TRBV6-4 to TRBJ1-6; 7 bases align to TRBD1. This CDR3 region has 13 residues. V trimming: 6 bases; J trimming: 10 bases; junction bases outside the gene matches: 6. Per germline, CDR1 MRHNA and CDR2 SNTAGT. The CDR3 is CASRQGLGSPLHF. CDR3 DNA: TGTGCCAGCAGACAGGGGTTGGGGTCACCCCTCCACTTT.

This sequence joins TRBV7-9 and TRBJ2-1; TRBD2 aligns across 7 bases. CDR1 is SEHNR, CDR2 FQNEAQ, per germline (reference sequence). J lost 6 bases, V lost 6 bases, and 5 bases had no gene match. The CDR3 loop spans 13 amino acids. The CDR3 protein is CASRLSGANEQFF. CDR3 sequence (DNA): TGTGCCAGCAGGCTCAGCGGGGCCAATGAGCAGTTCTTC.

This clone has a single count. V is TRBV9 and J is TRBJ1-1; D is unresolved. V was shortened by 2 bases and J by 4 bases, with 12 bases between the two germline ends. The CDR3 spans 14 residues. From germline, CDR1 is SGDLS and CDR2 YYNGEE. The CDR3 here is CASSVRAESTEAFF. The DNA of the CDR3 is TGTGCCAGCAGCGTCCGAGCAGAGAGCACTGAAGCTTTCTTT.

The gene calls are TRBV5-1 and TRBJ2-2; possibly TRBD1 for D (5 bases). The CDR3 runs 13 residues. Trimming removed 5 bases from V and 6 bases from J, with 11 bases in between. The germline CDR1 and CDR2 sequences are SGHRS and YFSETQ. The CDR3 DNA follows: TGCGCCAGCAGAAAGGGGTCAGCCGGGGAGCTGTTTTTT. It yields the protein CASRKGSAGELFF. Drawing the rest from reference TRBV5-1 and TRBJ2-2, the complete variable domain is KAGVTQTPRYLIKTRGQQVTLSCSPISGHRSVSWYQQTPGQGLQFLFEYFSETQRNKGNFPGRFSGRQFSNSRSEMNVSTLELGDSALYLCASRKGSAGELFFGEGSRLTVL.

This chain links TRBV11-2 with TRBJ1-3; a possible D gene is TRBD1 (6 bases). The CDR3 consists of 13 residues. CDR1 and CDR2 (germline): SGHAT, FQNNGV. The V end was cut by 5 bases, the J end by 2 bases, with 7 bases between. The CDR3 DNA sequence: TGTGCCAGCAGCCCAGGGGCTGGAAACACCATATATTTT. It specifies CASSPGAGNTIYF.